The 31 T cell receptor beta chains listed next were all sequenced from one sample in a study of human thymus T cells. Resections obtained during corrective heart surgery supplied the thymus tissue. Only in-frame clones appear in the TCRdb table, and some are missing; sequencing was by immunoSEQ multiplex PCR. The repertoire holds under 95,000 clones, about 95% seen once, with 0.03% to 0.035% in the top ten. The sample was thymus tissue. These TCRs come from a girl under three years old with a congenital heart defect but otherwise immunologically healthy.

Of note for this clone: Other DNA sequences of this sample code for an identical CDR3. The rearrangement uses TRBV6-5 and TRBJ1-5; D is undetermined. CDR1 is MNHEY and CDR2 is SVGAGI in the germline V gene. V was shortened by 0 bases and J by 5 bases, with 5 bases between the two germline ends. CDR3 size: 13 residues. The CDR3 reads CASSYSRDQPQHF. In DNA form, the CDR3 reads TGTGCCAGCAGTTACTCGAGAGATCAGCCCCAGCATTTT.

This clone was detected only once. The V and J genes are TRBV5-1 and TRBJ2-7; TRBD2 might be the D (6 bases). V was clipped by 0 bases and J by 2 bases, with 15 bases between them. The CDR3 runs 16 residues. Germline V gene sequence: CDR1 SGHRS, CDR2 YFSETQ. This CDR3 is CASSLVRTTNPYEQYF. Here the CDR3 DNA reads TGCGCCAGCAGCTTGGTAAGGACTACCAATCCCTACGAGCAGTACTTC.

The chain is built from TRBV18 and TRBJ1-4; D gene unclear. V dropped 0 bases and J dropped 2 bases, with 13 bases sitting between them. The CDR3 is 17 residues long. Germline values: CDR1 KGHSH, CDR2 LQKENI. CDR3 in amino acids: CASSPPFRGDTNEKLFF. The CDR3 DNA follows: TGTGCCAGCTCACCACCGTTCCGGGGAGACACTAATGAAAAACTGTTTTTT.

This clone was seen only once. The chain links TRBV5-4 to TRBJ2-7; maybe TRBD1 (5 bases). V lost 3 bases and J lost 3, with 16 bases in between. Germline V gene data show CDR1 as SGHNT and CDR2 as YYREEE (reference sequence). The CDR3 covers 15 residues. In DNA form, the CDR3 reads TGTGCCAGCAGCTCAAACAGGAGACACCGCTACGAGCAGTACTTC. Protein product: CASSSNRRHRYEQYF.

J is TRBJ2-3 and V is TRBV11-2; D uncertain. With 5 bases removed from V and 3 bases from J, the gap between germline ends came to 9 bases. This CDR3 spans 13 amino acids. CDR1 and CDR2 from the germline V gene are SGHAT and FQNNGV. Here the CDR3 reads CASSAHVTDTQYF. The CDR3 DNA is TGTGCCAGCAGCGCGCATGTGACAGATACGCAGTATTTT.

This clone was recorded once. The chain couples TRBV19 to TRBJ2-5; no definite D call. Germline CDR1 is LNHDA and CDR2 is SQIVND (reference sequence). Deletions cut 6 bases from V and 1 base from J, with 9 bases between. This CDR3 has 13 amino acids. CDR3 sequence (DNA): TGTGCCAGTAGGACGCGGCTCCAAGAGACCCAGTACTTC. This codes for CASRTRLQETQYF. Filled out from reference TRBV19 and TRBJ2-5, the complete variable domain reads DGGITQSPKYLFRKEGQNVTLSCEQNLNHDAMYWYRQDPGQGLRLIYYSQIVNDFQKGDIAEGYSVSREKKESFPLTVTSAQKNPTAFYLCASRTRLQETQYFGPGTRLLVL.

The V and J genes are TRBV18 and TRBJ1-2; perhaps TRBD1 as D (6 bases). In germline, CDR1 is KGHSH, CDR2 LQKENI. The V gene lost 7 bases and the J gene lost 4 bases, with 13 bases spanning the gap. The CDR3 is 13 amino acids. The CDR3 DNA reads TGTGCCAGCTGGGGGCAACTTTTCTATGGCTACACCTTC. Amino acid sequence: CASWGQLFYGYTF. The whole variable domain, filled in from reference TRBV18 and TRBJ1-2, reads NAGVMQNPRHLVRRRGQEARLRCSPMKGHSHVYWYRQLPEEGLKFMVYLQKENIIDESGMPKERFSAEFPKEGPSILRIQQVVRGDSAAYFCASWGQLFYGYTFGSGTRLTVV.

As DNA, the CDR3 is TGTGCCAGCAGCTTGAGACTAGACTCCTACAATGAGCAGTTCTTC. Translation: CASSLRLDSYNEQFF. J is TRBJ2-1 and V is TRBV5-6, with a tentative D call TRBD2 (6 bases). The CDR3 runs to 15 residues. Germline V gene lookup returns CDR1 SGHDT and CDR2 YYEEEE. The germline V and J ends were trimmed by 1 base and 0 bases, with 8 bases remaining between them.

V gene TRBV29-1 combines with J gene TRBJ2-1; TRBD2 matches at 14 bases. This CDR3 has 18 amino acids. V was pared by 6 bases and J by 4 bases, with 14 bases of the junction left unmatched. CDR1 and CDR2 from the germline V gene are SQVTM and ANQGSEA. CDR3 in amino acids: CSVRPGLAGEGFYNEQFF. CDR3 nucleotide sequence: TGCAGCGTACGGCCGGGACTAGCGGGAGAGGGATTTTACAATGAGCAGTTCTTC.

CDR3 sequence: CASSPQDSSSGANVLTF. The CDR3 region has the DNA TGTGCCAGCAGCCCCCAGGACAGTTCCTCTGGGGCCAACGTCCTGACTTTC. The chain joins TRBV7-9 to TRBJ2-6, with a possible D match to TRBD1 (6 bases). Germline CDR1 reads SEHNR; CDR2 reads FQNEAQ (reference sequence). Between the trimmed V and J ends, which lost 5 bases and 0 bases, there was a span of 14 bases. There are 17 residues in the CDR3.

The CDR3 here is CASSSLGRTGTNEKLFF. The CDR3, as DNA: TGTGCCAGCAGCTCTCTTGGGAGGACAGGCACTAATGAAAAACTGTTTTTT. The V and J genes are TRBV7-2 and TRBJ1-4; 7 bases align to TRBD1. J lost 2 bases, V lost 4 bases, and 10 bases had no gene match. The CDR3 totals 17 residues. Germline V CDR1 and CDR2: SGHTA, FQGNSA.

CDR3 amino acids: CASSQDGASGSSYEQYF. DNA of the CDR3: TGCGCCAGCAGCCAAGATGGGGCTAGCGGTAGCTCCTACGAGCAGTACTTC. The gene calls are TRBV4-1 and TRBJ2-7, with 7 bases fitting TRBD2. This CDR3 is 17 amino acids long. V trimming: 0 bases; J trimming: 0 bases; junction bases outside the gene matches: 8. CDR1 is MGHRA and CDR2 is YSYEKL in the germline V gene.

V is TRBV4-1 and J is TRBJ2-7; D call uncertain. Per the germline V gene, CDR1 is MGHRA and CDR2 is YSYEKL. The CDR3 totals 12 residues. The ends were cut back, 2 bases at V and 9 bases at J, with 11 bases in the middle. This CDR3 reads CASSQPPGVQYF. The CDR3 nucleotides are TGCGCCAGCAGCCAACCTCCCGGCGTGCAGTACTTC.

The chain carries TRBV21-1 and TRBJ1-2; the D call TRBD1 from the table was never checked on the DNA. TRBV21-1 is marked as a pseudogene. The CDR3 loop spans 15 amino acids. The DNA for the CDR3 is TGTGCCAGCAGTGGGGACAGTTGCGTCCCCTATGGCTACACCTTC. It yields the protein CASSGDSCVPYGYTF.

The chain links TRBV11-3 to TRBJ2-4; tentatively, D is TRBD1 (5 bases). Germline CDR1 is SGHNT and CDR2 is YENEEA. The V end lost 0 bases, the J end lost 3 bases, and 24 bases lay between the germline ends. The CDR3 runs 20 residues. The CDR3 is CASSLEKHRFAGWDKNIQYF. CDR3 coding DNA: TGTGCCAGCAGCTTAGAAAAACACCGCTTTGCAGGGTGGGACAAAAACATTCAGTACTTC.

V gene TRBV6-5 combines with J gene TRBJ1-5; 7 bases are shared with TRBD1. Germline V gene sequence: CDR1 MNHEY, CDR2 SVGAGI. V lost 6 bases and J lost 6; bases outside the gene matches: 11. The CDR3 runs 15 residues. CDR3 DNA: TGTGCCAGCAGCGATGGTAGGGGGCGCAGTCAGCCCCAGCATTTT. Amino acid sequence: CASSDGRGRSQPQHF.

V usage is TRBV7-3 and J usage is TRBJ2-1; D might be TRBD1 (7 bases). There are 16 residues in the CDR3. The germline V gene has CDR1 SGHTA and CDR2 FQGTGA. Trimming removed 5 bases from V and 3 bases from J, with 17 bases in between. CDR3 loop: CASSARQGAGYNEQFF. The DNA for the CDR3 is TGTGCCAGCAGCGCCCGACAGGGAGCGGGCTACAATGAGCAGTTCTTC.

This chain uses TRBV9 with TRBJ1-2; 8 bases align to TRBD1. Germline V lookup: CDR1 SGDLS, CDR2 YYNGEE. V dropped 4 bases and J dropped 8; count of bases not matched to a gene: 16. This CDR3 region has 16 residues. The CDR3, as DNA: TGTGCCAGCAGCCCCGATCTAGGGACAGGATTTCAGGGCTACACCTTC. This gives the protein CASSPDLGTGFQGYTF.

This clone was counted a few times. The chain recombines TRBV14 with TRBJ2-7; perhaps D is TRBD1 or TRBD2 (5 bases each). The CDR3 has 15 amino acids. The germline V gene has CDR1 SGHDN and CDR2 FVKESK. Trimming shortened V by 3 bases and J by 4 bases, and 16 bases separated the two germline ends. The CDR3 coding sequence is TGTGCCAGCAGCCAGGGGCAGGGTCGGGAATACGAGCAGTACTTC. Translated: CASSQGQGREYEQYF.

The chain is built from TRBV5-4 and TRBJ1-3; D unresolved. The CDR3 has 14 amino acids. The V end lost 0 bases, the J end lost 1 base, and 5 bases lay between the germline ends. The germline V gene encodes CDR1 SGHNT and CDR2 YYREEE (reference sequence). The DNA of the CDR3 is TGTGCCAGCAGCTTGGAGGGTTCTGGAAACACCATATATTTT. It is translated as CASSLEGSGNTIYF.

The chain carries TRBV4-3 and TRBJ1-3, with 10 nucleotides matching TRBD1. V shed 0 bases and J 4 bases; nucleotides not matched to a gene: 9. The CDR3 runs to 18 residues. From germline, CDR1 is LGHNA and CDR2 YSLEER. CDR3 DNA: TGCGCCAGCAGCCAAGAGTGGAGACAGGGGGCGAAAGGAAACACCATATATTTT. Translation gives CASSQEWRQGAKGNTIYF.

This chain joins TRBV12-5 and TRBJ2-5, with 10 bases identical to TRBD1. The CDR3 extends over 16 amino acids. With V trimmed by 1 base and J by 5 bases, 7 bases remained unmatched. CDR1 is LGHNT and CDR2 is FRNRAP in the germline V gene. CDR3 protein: CASGLDRTGGVETQYF. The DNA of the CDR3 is TGTGCTAGTGGTTTGGATAGGACAGGGGGTGTGGAGACCCAGTACTTC.

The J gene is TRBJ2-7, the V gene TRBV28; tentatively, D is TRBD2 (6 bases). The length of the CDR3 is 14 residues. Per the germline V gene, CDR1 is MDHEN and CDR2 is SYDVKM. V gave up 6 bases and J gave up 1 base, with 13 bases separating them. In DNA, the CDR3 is TGTGCCAGCAGCCCTACGCGGGGATCCTACGAGCAGTACTTC. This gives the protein CASSPTRGSYEQYF.

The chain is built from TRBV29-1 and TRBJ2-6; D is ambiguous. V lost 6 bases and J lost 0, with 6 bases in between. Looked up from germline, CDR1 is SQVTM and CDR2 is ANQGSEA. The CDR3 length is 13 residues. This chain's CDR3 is CSVPISGANVLTF. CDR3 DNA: TGCAGCGTGCCCATCTCTGGGGCCAACGTCCTGACTTTC.

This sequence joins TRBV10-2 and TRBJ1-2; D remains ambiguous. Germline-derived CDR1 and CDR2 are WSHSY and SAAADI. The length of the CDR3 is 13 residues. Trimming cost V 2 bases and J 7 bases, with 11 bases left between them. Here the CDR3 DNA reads TGCGCCAGCAGTGAGGGGTGGGTGGGTGGCTACACCTTC. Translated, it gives CASSEGWVGGYTF.

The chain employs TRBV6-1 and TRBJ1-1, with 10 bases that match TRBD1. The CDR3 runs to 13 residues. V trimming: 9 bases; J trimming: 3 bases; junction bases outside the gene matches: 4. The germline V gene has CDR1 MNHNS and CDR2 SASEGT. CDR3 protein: CASRQGADTEAFF. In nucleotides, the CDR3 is TGTGCCAGTAGACAGGGGGCAGACACTGAAGCTTTCTTT.

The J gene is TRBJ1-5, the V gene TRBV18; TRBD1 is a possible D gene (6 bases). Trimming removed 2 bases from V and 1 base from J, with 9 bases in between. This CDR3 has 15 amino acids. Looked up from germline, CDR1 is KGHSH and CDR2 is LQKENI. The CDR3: CASSPGTFSNQPQHF. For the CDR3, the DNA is TGTGCCAGCTCACCAGGGACATTCAGCAATCAGCCCCAGCATTTT.

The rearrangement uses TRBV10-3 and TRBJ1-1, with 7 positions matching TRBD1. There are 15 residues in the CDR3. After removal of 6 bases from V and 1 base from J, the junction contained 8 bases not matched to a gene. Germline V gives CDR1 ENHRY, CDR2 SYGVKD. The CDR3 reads CAIRTTGKANTEAFF. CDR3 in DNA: TGTGCCATCAGAACGACAGGGAAGGCGAACACTGAAGCTTTCTTT.

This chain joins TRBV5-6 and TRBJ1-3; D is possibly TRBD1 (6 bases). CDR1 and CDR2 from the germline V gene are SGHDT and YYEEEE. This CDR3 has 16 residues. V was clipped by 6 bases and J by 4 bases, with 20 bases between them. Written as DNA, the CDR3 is TGTGCCAGCAACCTCAGGGGAACAGCAATCGGAAACACCATATATTTT. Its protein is CASNLRGTAIGNTIYF.

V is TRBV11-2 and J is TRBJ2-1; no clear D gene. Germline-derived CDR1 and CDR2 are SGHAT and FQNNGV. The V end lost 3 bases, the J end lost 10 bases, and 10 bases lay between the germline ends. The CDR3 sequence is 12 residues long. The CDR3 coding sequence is TGTGCCAGCAGCTTTAGATTACGGGAGCAGTTCTTC. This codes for CASSFRLREQFF.

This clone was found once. The DNA for the CDR3 is TGTGCCAGCAGCTTATTCGGGGAGAATTTCGGCAATCAGCCCCAGCATTTT. Residues: CASSLFGENFGNQPQHF. The chain employs TRBV11-3 and TRBJ1-5; D is unclear. Germline V gene data show CDR1 as SGHNT and CDR2 as YENEEA. Trimming shortened V by 2 bases and J by 2 bases, and 16 bases separated the two germline ends. This CDR3 contains 17 residues.